This T cell receptor (beta chain) was recovered during a study of memory CD4+ T cells and cytomegalovirus serostatus (dated by TCRdb to between 2018 and 2021). Background on the whole study: A total of some 35 healthy Belgian adults, of whom 9 were CMV seropositive and approximately 25 were CMV seronegative, were included in the cohort. To replicate a published TCR-based CMV serostatus classifier, the study sequenced CD4+ memory TCRbeta repertoires from a Belgian cohort whose cytomegalovirus serostatus was known.

Comment on this clone: The antigen it recognizes is unknown. Base-call qualities are not available, and no considerably larger clone is one nucleotide away.

Single viable CD3+CD4+CD8-CD45RO+ cells were sorted as memory CD4+ T cells on a FACSAria II. CMV serostatus was determined with a Roche Elecsys assay detecting serum IgG against CMV pp150, pp28, p38 and p52. After the samples were thawed, total CD4+ T cells were enriched through positive selection using CD4 magnetic microbeads. The samples came from a different study that was designed specifically to examine the CD4+ T cell memory repertoire. Peripheral blood mononuclear cells were isolated and cryopreserved following standard operating procedures; serum was stored at -80 °C. CD3-PerCP (BW264/56), CD4-APC (RPA-T4), CD45RO-PE (UCHT1) and CD8-Pacific Orange (3B5) antibodies were used for staining, and non-viable cells were excluded with Sytox blue. For CDR1 and CDR2, the germline V gene lists SGHDT and YYEEEE. Including cysteine and phenylalanine, the CDR3 has 13 amino acids. CDR3 DNA only is kept here, 39 bases in frame from base 1. Trimming costs V 6 bases and J 0 bases, and their ends lie 9 bases apart.

Paper-wide results and their limitations: Of 164 previously reported CMV-associated TCRbeta sequences, 60 to 85 appeared in the CD4+ memory repertoires, each in one to five individuals. CMV serostatus prediction reached a median bootstrapped AUC of roughly 0.96 with the original framework and roughly 0.9 with a US-trained random forest. Unlike the original study, which covered naive and memory CD4+ and CD8+ populations, the Belgian study sequenced only CD4+CD45RO+ memory cells. The results were interpreted as suggesting that the CMV-associated TCR signature is mostly present in the CD4+ memory repertoire. On the Belgian cohort, the classifier built on the original framework reached a median bootstrapped AUC of roughly 0.96, with a 95% CI of 0.76-1.00.

Genomic DNA was extracted from sorted cells with the Quick-DNA Microprep Kit. Amplification of TCRbeta DNA was done with the immunoSEQ hsTCRbeta kit, following the protocol from the manufacturer. An Illumina MiSeq instrument was used to sequence the TCRbeta libraries. The source study handled its data this way. Once out-of-frame sequences had been removed, millions of distinct TCRbeta sequences were left, which works out to an average of around 67,000 per individual. Each individual was scored by the count of 150 to 200 previously reported CMV-associated TCRbeta sequences and the total productive distinct TCRbeta count. A beta-binomial model was reimplemented in Python, and scikit-learn random forests with default parameters were trained on US cohort data. Classifier performance on the Belgian cohort was summarized as median AUC with percentile confidence intervals calculated over 10,000 bootstrap iterations. TCRdb obtained this table from immuneACCESS and retained in-frame rearrangements with V and J assigned. These tables miss some clones; where compared with another copy, unresolved V genes account for less than half of the shortfall, and the remainder is unexplained. The D gene and trimming were derived from the DNA, and the V and J assignments and clone size from that table. This sample holds about 92,000 clones; roughly 80% were observed only once. 3.6% of the sample is in the top ten clones.

The chain links TRBV5-6 with TRBJ2-5, with the D gene not clear enough to name. The TCR comes from an adult in good health and CMV-seropositive. Source material: memory CD4+ T cells from blood. The CDR3 reads CASTKNDQETQYF. In nucleotides, the sequence is TGTGCCAGCACCAAAAACGACCAAGAGACCCAGTACTTC.